A single sample is the source of the 29 T cell receptor beta chains below, sequenced in a study of early T cells in non-severe SARS-CoV-2 infection. TCRdb re-derived calls from the 5' RACE reads in MiXCR, one entry per CDR3 protein. Found here are around 83,000 distinct CDR3 sequences, less than 11% of them singletons; the top ten hold about 8.2%. Sequenced material: whole blood, taken at baseline. These TCRs come from an adult who was a healthcare worker with PCR-confirmed SARS-CoV-2 infection or an uninfected control (not recorded which).

This clonotype occurred a few times. The rearrangement links TRBV12-3 or TRBV12-4 to TRBJ2-7, with D perhaps matching TRBD2 (6 bases). The length of the CDR3 is 14 residues. Trimming stripped 2 bases from V and 1 base from J, with 9 bases between. The CDR3 DNA is TGTGCCAGCAGTTTATCGGGGGATTCCTACGAGCAGTACTTC. Translated: CASSLSGDSYEQYF.

This chain links TRBV6-2 or TRBV6-3 with TRBJ2-1, with 7 bases that match TRBD2. The trim removed 6 bases at V and 6 bases at J, leaving 14 bases unmatched. In germline, CDR1 is MNHEY, CDR2 SVGEGT. The CDR3 totals 16 residues. This CDR3 is CASRPPGGGHGNEQFF. The CDR3 DNA sequence: TGTGCCAGCAGGCCCCCCGGGGGAGGGCATGGCAATGAGCAGTTCTTC.

This clonotype was observed a few times. V is TRBV4-2 and J is TRBJ2-3, with 10 bases lining up with TRBD2. The junction had 5 bases not matched to a gene; V was cut back by 0 bases and J by 5 bases. Looked up from germline, CDR1 is LGHNA and CDR2 is YNFKEQ. The CDR3 totals 16 residues. This CDR3 is CASSQDASGSGDTQYF. CDR3 in DNA: TGTGCCAGCAGCCAAGACGCTAGCGGGAGCGGAGATACGCAGTATTTT.

In this sample, this clonotype turned up many times. The chain recombines TRBV6-4 with TRBJ2-3, with D possibly matching TRBD1 (5 bases). This CDR3 contains 16 residues. Germline-derived CDR1 and CDR2 are MRHNA and SNTAGT. V lost 6 bases, J lost 1 base, and 17 bases lay in between. The CDR3 nucleotides are TGTGCCAGCAGAGGACGCAAGGGGATGGGCACAGATACGCAGTATTTT. Amino acid sequence: CASRGRKGMGTDTQYF.

This clonotype was counted ten times or more. This sequence joins TRBV27 and TRBJ1-1; D is ambiguous. Trimming removed 3 bases from V and 7 bases from J, with 12 bases in between. The CDR3 spans 13 residues. Germline V gene sequence: CDR1 MNHEY, CDR2 SMNVEV (reference sequence). CDR3 coding DNA: TGTGCCAGCAGTTTGGGCAGGAGCTTTGAAGCTTTCTTT. Its translation: CASSLGRSFEAFF.

The V gene is TRBV5-6, the J gene TRBJ1-1, with a possible D match to TRBD1 (5 bases). V was clipped by 4 bases and J by 10 bases, with 17 bases between them. This CDR3 contains 13 residues. Germline V gene data show CDR1 as SGHDT and CDR2 as YYEEEE. The CDR3 loop reads CASSQGHSWGAFF. CDR3 nucleotides: TGTGCCAGCAGCCAAGGACACTCCTGGGGAGCTTTCTTT.

This clonotype was recorded a few times. J is TRBJ1-2 and V is TRBV4-2; TRBD1 might be the D (5 bases). Per germline, CDR1 LGHNA and CDR2 YNFKEQ. V was trimmed by 1 base and J by 5 bases, leaving 8 bases between them. The CDR3 is made up of 13 amino acids. CDR3 sequence reads: CASSQATEYGYTF. In DNA form, the CDR3 reads TGTGCCAGCAGCCAAGCGACAGAGTATGGCTACACCTTC.

This clonotype was picked up many times. V and J are TRBV9 and TRBJ2-3; no definite D call. Germline CDR1 reads SGDLS; CDR2 reads YYNGEE. CDR3 length: 11 residues. Deletions cut 4 bases from V and 3 bases from J, with 3 bases between. The CDR3 protein is CASSLTDTQYF. The CDR3, as DNA: TGTGCCAGCAGCTTGACAGATACGCAGTATTTT.

This chain links TRBV5-1 with TRBJ1-5; 7 bases are shared with TRBD1. The CDR3 consists of 14 residues. Germline lookup yields CDR1 SGHRS and CDR2 YFSETQ. The V gene end was trimmed by 2 bases and the J gene end by 4 bases; junction bases not matched to a gene: 3. In nucleotides, the CDR3 is TGCGCCAGCAGCTTACCGGGACAGAATCAGCCCCAGCATTTT. Its protein is CASSLPGQNQPQHF.

This rearrangement joins TRBV12-3 or TRBV12-4 to TRBJ2-2, with D perhaps TRBD1 (5 bases). The length of the CDR3 is 16 residues. Trimming took off 0 bases at V and 1 base at J, with 9 bases between the two ends. CDR3 sequence: CASSLAQGLNTGELFF. The DNA of the CDR3 is TGTGCCAGCAGTTTAGCGCAGGGCCTGAACACCGGGGAGCTGTTTTTT.

This clonotype was detected ten times or more. The chain couples TRBV4-2 to TRBJ1-4; no reliable D call. The CDR3 covers 14 residues. CDR1 and CDR2 from the germline V gene are LGHNA and YNFKEQ. Between the trimmed V and J ends, which lost 2 bases and 3 bases, there was a span of 7 bases. The CDR3 protein is CASSQSKANEKLFF. For the CDR3, the DNA is TGTGCCAGCAGCCAATCTAAGGCTAATGAAAAACTGTTTTTT.

The chain couples TRBV2 to TRBJ2-4; a weak D match, TRBD1 (5 bases). The CDR3 contains 17 residues. V was pared by 4 bases and J by 2 bases, with 18 bases between. The germline V gene encodes CDR1 SNHLY and CDR2 FYNNEI. CDR3 protein: CASSGSLGARTKNIQYF. In DNA, the CDR3 is TGTGCCAGCAGTGGTTCGTTAGGGGCTCGGACCAAAAACATTCAGTACTTC.

This chain links TRBV9 with TRBJ2-2; 7 nucleotides line up with TRBD1. V lost 0 bases and J lost 1; bases outside the gene matches: 12. Germline assignment: CDR1 SGDLS and CDR2 YYNGEE. The CDR3 covers 19 residues. The CDR3 loop is CASSVALARQGRNTGELFF. As DNA, the CDR3 is TGTGCCAGCAGCGTAGCCCTAGCTCGACAGGGTAGGAACACCGGGGAGCTGTTTTTT.

This clonotype was picked up many times. The chain recombines TRBV30 with TRBJ2-5; D not resolved. Looked up from germline, CDR1 is GTSNPN and CDR2 is SVGIG (reference sequence). The V end was cut by 4 bases, the J end by 6 bases, with 6 bases between. This CDR3 spans 10 amino acids. The DNA for the CDR3 is TGTGCCTGGATGGGGAAGACCCAGTACTTC. Translated, it gives CAWMGKTQYF.

This clonotype came up a few times. The rearrangement joins TRBV4-2 to TRBJ2-7; D possibly corresponds to TRBD1 (5 bases). Germline V gene data show CDR1 as LGHNA and CDR2 as YNFKEQ. The CDR3 length is 13 residues. Trimming took 1 base from V and 2 from J, leaving 6 bases between them. This CDR3 reads CASSQGGAYEQYF. DNA for the CDR3: TGTGCCAGCAGCCAAGGGGGCGCCTACGAGCAGTACTTC.

V gene TRBV9 combines with J gene TRBJ2-1; 9 bases agree with TRBD1. Germline CDR1 SGDLS, CDR2 YYNGEE. The CDR3 consists of 15 residues. Unmatched junction bases numbered 4, after V lost 0 bases and J lost 6 bases. CDR3 sequence: CASSVEGQGGNEQFF. The CDR3 region has the DNA TGTGCCAGCAGCGTAGAGGGACAGGGCGGCAATGAGCAGTTCTTC.

The chain is built from TRBV20-1 and TRBJ2-7; no definite D call. Germline V gene lookup returns CDR1 DFQATT and CDR2 SNEGSKA (reference sequence). The CDR3 consists of 11 residues. V lost 5 bases to trimming and J lost 7 bases, with 12 bases between them. CDR3 sequence (DNA): TGCAGTGCTCATCTCAGTCAAGAGCAGTACTTC. This sequence encodes CSAHLSQEQYF.

The V gene is TRBV12-3 or TRBV12-4, the J gene TRBJ2-7, with TRBD2 matching over 10 bases. This CDR3 region has 14 residues. V gave up 3 bases and J gave up 6 bases; unmatched junction bases: 5. The CDR3 region has the DNA TGTGCCAGCAGTTTTATATTAGCGGGAGGCGAGCAGTACTTC. The encoded protein is CASSFILAGGEQYF.

As concerns this clonotype: A much bigger clone sits one base away, suggesting this may be a read error. The V and J genes are TRBV10-3 and TRBJ2-7; 11 positions match TRBD2. The V gene end was trimmed by 10 bases and the J gene end by 2 bases; junction bases not matched to a gene: 16. CDR1 is ENHRY and CDR2 is SYGVKD in the germline V gene. The CDR3 spans 17 residues. The CDR3 loop reads CATQSLAGVENPYEQYF. The DNA of the CDR3 is TGTGCCACCCAGTCACTAGCGGGAGTAGAGAACCCCTACGAGCAGTACTTC.

The chain uses TRBV19 and TRBJ2-1, with 7 bases lining up with TRBD2. V shed 0 bases and J 3 bases; nucleotides not matched to a gene: 2. CDR1 is LNHDA and CDR2 is SQIVND in the germline V gene (reference sequence). The CDR3 covers 15 residues. Here the CDR3 DNA reads TGTGCCAGTAGTATAGATTGGGGGGGCTACAATGAGCAGTTCTTC. Amino acid sequence: CASSIDWGGYNEQFF.

This clonotype turned up a few times. The V and J genes are TRBV20-1 and TRBJ2-2; D is possibly TRBD2 (6 bases). The length of the CDR3 is 14 residues. From germline, CDR1 is DFQATT and CDR2 SNEGSKA (reference sequence). Trimming pared 6 bases from V and 6 bases from J, leaving 17 bases between. The CDR3 region has the DNA TGCAGTGCCCGGGACTCTCGTGTGGCCGGGGAGCTGTTTTTT. Protein: CSARDSRVAGELFF.

The chain combines TRBV7-9 with TRBJ2-3, with TRBD1 matching over 7 bases. Per the germline V gene, CDR1 is SEHNR and CDR2 is FQNEAQ (reference sequence). The junction had 12 bases not matched to a gene; V was cut back by 5 bases and J by 7 bases. This CDR3 region has 15 residues. The CDR3 nucleotides read TGTGCCAGCAGCCCTCCTAGGGGGCTGGTGAATACGCAGTATTTT. Protein sequence: CASSPPRGLVNTQYF.

This clonotype was counted a few times. This chain joins TRBV12-3 or TRBV12-4 and TRBJ2-1, with 8 bases fitting TRBD1. The CDR3 is 14 residues long. V shed 7 bases, J shed 3 bases, and the junction held 5 bases outside the gene matches. CDR3 loop: CASITGQGYNEQFF. The CDR3, as DNA: TGTGCCAGCATCACTGGACAGGGCTACAATGAGCAGTTCTTC.

This clonotype was seen ten or more times. J is TRBJ2-3 and V is TRBV5-1; 13 positions agree with TRBD2. The CDR3 runs to 19 residues. In germline, CDR1 is SGHRS, CDR2 YFSETQ. V lost 1 base and J lost 3; bases outside the gene matches: 11. The CDR3 DNA sequence: TGCGCCAGCAGCTTGCTCCCCCCACTAGCGGGAGGGGAGACAGATACGCAGTATTTT. Protein sequence: CASSLLPPLAGGETDTQYF.

J is TRBJ2-3 and V is TRBV4-1; the match to TRBD2 covers 10 bases. Germline trimming cut 1 base from V and 4 bases from J; bases unmatched to any gene: 5. The germline V gene encodes CDR1 MGHRA and CDR2 YSYEKL. The CDR3 is made up of 16 amino acids. For the CDR3, the DNA is TGCGCCAGCAGCCAAGCCGGGACTAGCGATTCAGATACGCAGTATTTT. This encodes CASSQAGTSDSDTQYF.

The chain uses TRBV15 and TRBJ2-1, with D possibly matching TRBD2 (5 bases). The CDR3 runs 16 residues. Germline CDR1 reads LNHNV; CDR2 reads YYDKDF (reference sequence). V was cut by 2 bases and J by 4 bases, with 15 bases left in between. CDR3 loop: CATSRLIRERYNEQFF. The DNA for the CDR3 is TGTGCCACCAGCAGATTGATAAGGGAGAGGTACAATGAGCAGTTCTTC.

V and J are TRBV10-2 and TRBJ2-3; no clear D. Germline-derived CDR1 and CDR2 are WSHSY and SAAADI. V lost 7 bases and J lost 7, with 15 bases in between. The length of the CDR3 is 13 residues. The CDR3 region has the DNA TGCGCCAGCACGGGCCCTCCCCGGAATACGCAGTATTTT. The encoded protein is CASTGPPRNTQYF.

This clonotype was detected many times. The V call is TRBV12-3 or TRBV12-4, the J call TRBJ2-7; 8 nucleotides line up with TRBD1. CDR3 length: 14 residues. The V segment lost 6 bases and the J segment 5 bases; nucleotides outside the gene matches: 9. The CDR3 nucleotides read TGTGCCAGCAGCGAGACAGGGGCGAGGAACGAGCAGTACTTC. Amino acids: CASSETGARNEQYF.

In its sample, this clonotype is medium-sized. The chain joins TRBV27 to TRBJ2-1, with TRBD2 identical over 7 bases. Germline CDR1 is MNHEY and CDR2 is SMNVEV (reference sequence). CDR3 length: 15 residues. The trim removed 8 bases at V and 0 bases at J, leaving 7 bases unmatched. CDR3 DNA: TGTGCCAGCCGCTTGGGCGGGAGCTCCTACAATGAGCAGTTCTTC. Its protein product is CASRLGGSSYNEQFF.